Listed below are T cell receptor beta chains from one sample, sequenced in a study of T cells in Graves' hyperthyroidism and ophthalmopathy. TCRdb reanalysed the multiplex PCR reads using MiXCR and keeps one entry per CDR3 protein. The table shows 350,000 to 400,000 distinct CDR3 sequences, with over 15% occurring only once. The sample taken for sequencing was blood. The source of these receptors is a young woman with Graves' hyperthyroidism. Both conserved end residues are part of each CDR3. The D gene is left open where the match is weak. The size of a clone is reported for some rows only, either as once, few or many, or as a class for expanded clones.

>many|TRBJ1-5|.|TRBV18
TGTGCCAGCTCACTGACAGCCTATAGCAATCAGCCCCAGCATTTT
CASSLTAYSNQPQHF
>many|TRBJ2-2|.|TRBV7-9
TGTGCCAGCAGCTTTTGGGCCGGGGAGCTGTTTTTT
CASSFWAGELFF
>.|TRBJ1-2|TRBD1|TRBV7-9
TGTGCCAGCAGCTCGTTAGGACAGGGGTATGGCTACACCTTC
CASSSLGQGYGYTF
>.|TRBJ1-2|TRBD1|TRBV6-4
TGTGCCAGCAGGACCGGGCGTATAACAGGGGCTAGAGTTGGCTATGGCTACACCTTC
CASRTGRITGARVGYGYTF
>.|TRBJ1-2|.|TRBV12-3/TRBV12-4
TGTGCCAGCAGCCGTCCGGCGGGGTATGGCTACACCTTC
CASSRPAGYGYTF
>once|TRBJ1-1|TRBD1|TRBV11-3
TGTGCCAGCAGCCCACGGGACAGGCACACTGAAGCTTTCTTT
CASSPRDRHTEAFF
>few|TRBJ2-7|TRBD2|TRBV5-6
TGTGCCAGCAGCTCCAACCTAAAGCGGGGGTCCTACGAGCAGTACTTC
CASSSNLKRGSYEQYF
>few|TRBJ2-4|TRBD2|TRBV10-1
TGCGCCCGCCGCCCCACCGGCGGGGGATTCTTAGCCAAAAACATTCAGTACTTC
CARRPTGGGFLAKNIQYF
>many|TRBJ1-2|.|TRBV7-8
TGTGCCAGCGCTGGGGAGTGGGATGGCTACACCTTC
CASAGEWDGYTF
>many|TRBJ1-1|.|TRBV20-1
TGCAGTGCTAGGTGGAGGGAAGCTGAAGCTTTCTTT
CSARWREAEAFF
>many|TRBJ2-2|TRBD1|TRBV15
TGTGCCACCAGCTCGCACGACAGGGGTGACACCGGGGAGCTGTTTTTT
CATSSHDRGDTGELFF
>many|TRBJ1-1|.|TRBV5-1
TGCGCCAGCAGCTTGGCCGATGTGGGGAACACTGAAGCTTTCTTT
CASSLADVGNTEAFF
>many|TRBJ1-1|TRBD1|TRBV27
TGTGCCAGCAGTTGGACAGGGGACACTGAAGCTTTCTTT
CASSWTGDTEAFF
>few|TRBJ2-5|TRBD1|TRBV5-1
TGCGCCAGCAGCTTGGCCGCCCTAGGGGGCTTGGAGACCCAGTACTTC
CASSLAALGGLETQYF
>many|TRBJ2-7|TRBD2|TRBV20-1
TGCAGTGCTACTAGCGGGAGTTCCTACGAGCAGTACTTC
CSATSGSSYEQYF
>.|TRBJ1-1|.|TRBV5-1
.
CASSFGQGSSFF
>few|TRBJ1-5|TRBD1|TRBV5-5
TGTGCCAGCAGCTTGGTGGGAGGGACAGTCGACCAGCCCCAGCATTTT
CASSLVGGTVDQPQHF
>many|TRBJ1-1|.|TRBV20-1
TGCAGTGCTAGAGAAGCAGGGAGGAACACTGAAGCTTTCTTT
CSAREAGRNTEAFF
>many|TRBJ2-7|TRBD1|TRBV6-2/TRBV6-3
TGTGCCAGCAGTCCACACAGGGGCTCCTACGAGCAGTACTTC
CASSPHRGSYEQYF
>.|TRBJ1-5|TRBD1|TRBV28
TGTGCCAGCACTCTCATGACAGGGGGAGGGAATCAGCCCCAGCATTTT
CASTLMTGGGNQPQHF